One and the same sample provided the 13 T cell receptor beta chains below, sequenced in a study of metastatic and nonmetastatic thyroid tumors. All patients were treatment-naive before thyroid surgery. MiXCR re-clonotyped the PCR reads for TCRdb. Among tens of thousands of clones, about 12% were seen once, and the ten largest hold approximately 8.7%. Sequencing input: blood. The receptor source for this set is a male donor with papillary thyroid cancer or a benign thyroid nodule (not recorded which). Some clones in this sample may be carry-over from other donors' samples.

This clone is deemed medium-sized. V gene TRBV6-2 or TRBV6-3 combines with J gene TRBJ2-7; 9 bases align to TRBD1. Germline lookup yields CDR1 MNHEY and CDR2 SVGEGT. Germline trimming cut 7 bases from V and 3 bases from J; bases unmatched to any gene: 7. CDR3 size: 14 residues. CDR3: CASKGTGLVYEQYF. CDR3 in DNA: TGTGCCAGCAAAGGGACAGGGCTAGTCTACGAGCAGTACTTC.

This clone was counted many times. The genes are TRBV20-1 and TRBJ2-3, with D possibly matching TRBD2 (6 bases). The CDR3 is 15 residues long. CDR1 DFQATT and CDR2 SNEGSKA come from the germline V gene (reference sequence). Trimming pared 0 bases from V and 2 bases from J, leaving 12 bases between. The CDR3 is CSARDPSEDTDTQYF. CDR3 DNA: TGCAGTGCTAGAGACCCTAGCGAAGACACAGATACGCAGTATTTT.

This clone has a count of ten or more. The chain couples TRBV24-1 to TRBJ2-7; TRBD2 matches at 10 bases. CDR3 length: 19 residues. V lost 2 bases, J lost 3 bases, and 15 bases stayed unmatched. The germline V gene encodes CDR1 KGHDR and CDR2 SFDVKD. The CDR3 here is CATSDSSGTSASSHYEQYF. The CDR3 nucleotides are TGTGCCACCAGTGATTCCTCCGGGACTAGCGCTTCGTCCCACTACGAGCAGTACTTC.

This clone came up many times. Other DNA sequences from this sample encode an identical CDR3 as well. The V gene is TRBV2, the J gene TRBJ1-1; D remains ambiguous. V was clipped by 5 bases and J by 4 bases, with 14 bases between them. Germline V gene sequence: CDR1 SNHLY, CDR2 FYNNEI. The CDR3 has 14 residues. CDR3 bases: TGTGCCAGCAGTCTACAGCAAATGAGCACTGAAGCTTTCTTT. Its protein is CASSLQQMSTEAFF.

This clone was picked up many times. The J gene is TRBJ2-2, the V gene TRBV30; D is possibly TRBD2 (5 bases). This CDR3 region has 12 residues. V lost 8 bases and J lost 1, with 8 bases in between. Germline V lookup: CDR1 GTSNPN, CDR2 SVGIG (reference sequence). The CDR3 spells CAEAGNTGELFF. DNA of the CDR3: TGTGCCGAGGCGGGGAACACCGGGGAGCTGTTTTTT.

The V and J genes are TRBV7-6 and TRBJ2-1; the D is unclear. CDR1 and CDR2 (germline): SGHVS, FNYEAQ. The CDR3 length is 13 residues. V lost 1 base, J lost 5 bases, and 6 bases lay in between. The DNA of the CDR3 is TGTGCCAGCAGCTTAGGGGCGAACAATGAGCAGTTCTTC. This sequence encodes CASSLGANNEQFF.

In this sample, this clone turned up a few times. The identical CDR3 is also encoded by other nucleotide sequences in the sample. V usage is TRBV7-9 and J usage is TRBJ1-1; D is unclear. V was trimmed by 5 bases and J by 0 bases, leaving 10 bases between them. In germline, CDR1 is SEHNR, CDR2 FQNEAQ (reference sequence). The CDR3 loop spans 14 amino acids. CDR3 in DNA: TGTGCCAGCAGCGACCTCAGGATGAACACTGAAGCTTTCTTT. Translation gives CASSDLRMNTEAFF.

The chain carries TRBV20-1 and TRBJ2-1; D possibly matches TRBD1 or TRBD2 (5 bases each). The CDR3 extends over 16 amino acids. Trimming took 0 bases from V and 2 from J, leaving 14 bases between them. Germline V gene data show CDR1 as DFQATT and CDR2 as SNEGSKA (reference sequence). CDR3 DNA sequence: TGCAGTGCTAGAGATGGGAGACAAGGGGCCTACAATGAGCAGTTCTTC. This gives the protein CSARDGRQGAYNEQFF.

For this clone: A much larger clone sits a single nucleotide away, making a read error possible. The chain has TRBV2 and TRBJ1-4, with unresolved D. CDR1 is SNHLY, CDR2 FYNNEI, per germline. This CDR3 is 14 amino acids long. V lost 6 bases and J 7 bases, leaving 15 bases between the germline ends. Here the CDR3 DNA reads TGTGCCAGCAGCCCAGTACCGTCCATTGAAAAACTGTTTTTT. Its translation: CASSPVPSIEKLFF.

This clone was seen at least ten times. The chain is built from TRBV11-2 and TRBJ1-2; 11 bases fit TRBD1. CDR1 and CDR2 (germline): SGHAT, FQNNGV. This CDR3 has 13 amino acids. V was clipped by 3 bases and J by 6 bases; unmatched bases: 0. DNA of the CDR3: TGTGCCAGCAGCTTGGACAGGGGGCATGGCTACACCTTC. As protein: CASSLDRGHGYTF.

The J gene is TRBJ2-1, the V gene TRBV5-1, with 9 bases lining up with TRBD2. The CDR3 runs 14 residues. The V gene end was trimmed by 0 bases and the J gene end by 8 bases; junction bases not matched to a gene: 3. CDR1 is SGHRS, CDR2 YFSETQ, per germline. The CDR3 here is CASSLDLAGYEQFF. For the CDR3, the DNA is TGCGCCAGCAGCTTGGACCTAGCGGGATATGAGCAGTTCTTC.

This clone was detected many times. The chain has TRBV6-4 and TRBJ2-1, with 7 nucleotides matching TRBD1. The germline gives CDR1 MRHNA, CDR2 SNTAGT. This CDR3 spans 15 amino acids. J was trimmed by 6 bases and V by 3 bases; bases with no gene match: 8. The CDR3 DNA is TGTGCCAGCAGTGAACGACAGGGAATAGGCAATGAGCAGTTCTTC. It is translated as CASSERQGIGNEQFF.

This chain links TRBV20-1 with TRBJ1-2; 7 bases align to TRBD1. There are 15 residues in the CDR3. Per the germline V gene, CDR1 is DFQATT and CDR2 is SNEGSKA (reference sequence). The junction had 15 bases not matched to a gene; V was cut back by 6 bases and J by 5 bases. The CDR3 here is CSAGRGQSYFYGYTF. The CDR3 DNA sequence: TGCAGTGCGGGGAGGGGACAGAGCTACTTTTATGGCTACACCTTC.